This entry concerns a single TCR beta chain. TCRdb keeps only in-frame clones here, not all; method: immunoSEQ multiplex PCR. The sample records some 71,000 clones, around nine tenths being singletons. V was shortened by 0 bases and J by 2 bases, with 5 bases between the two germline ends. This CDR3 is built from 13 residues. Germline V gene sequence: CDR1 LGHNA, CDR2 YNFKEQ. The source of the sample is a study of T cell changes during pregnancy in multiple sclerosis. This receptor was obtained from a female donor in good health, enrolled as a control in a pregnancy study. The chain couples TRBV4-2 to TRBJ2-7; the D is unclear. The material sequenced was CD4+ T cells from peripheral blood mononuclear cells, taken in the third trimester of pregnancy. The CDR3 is CASSQEGPYEQYF. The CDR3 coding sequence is TGTGCCAGCAGCCAAGAGGGCCCCTACGAGCAGTACTTC.